This T cell receptor beta chain was recorded in a study of OX40 agonist ivuxolimab in advanced cancers. At the level of the study: Treatment received earlier with anti-PD-1, anti-PD-L1 or anti-CTLA-4 agents was allowed, and roughly 40% had some. Findings of the study overall: On average, CD8+ T cells had more expanded clones than CD4+.

The study sampled blood at baseline, cycle 4 day 1, and cycle 7 day 1. TCRdb's table, derived via immunoSEQ multiplex PCR, lists solely in-frame clones and lacks some. The table records 40,000 or so clones, around four fifths of them present only once. CDR3 length: 15 amino acids. Trimming at V came to 7 bases and at J to 1 base, leaving 4 bases not matched to a gene. Germline CDR1 reads MGHRA; CDR2 reads YSYEKL. Turning to this clone: Its antigen is not known.

This sequence originates from an adult with an advanced solid tumor such as melanoma, head and neck, liver or kidney cancer. The chain links TRBV4-1 to TRBJ2-4; 10 nucleotides align to TRBD1. Sequenced material: CD4+ or CD8+ T cells sorted from blood, taken in a trial of the OX40 agonist ivuxolimab. The DNA of the CDR3 is TGCGCCAGCATGCCGGGACAGGGGGCCAAAAACATTCAGTACTTC. Its protein product is CASMPGQGAKNIQYF.